This T cell receptor (beta chain) was sequenced for a study of blood T cell repertoires in COVID-19. Study at large: PBMCs, B-cell-depleted T cells, or T cells provided the cDNA or gDNA that made up the material.

Using immunoSEQ multiplex PCR, the repertoire was profiled, and TCRdb retains in-frame clones only, with some absent. Among about 82,000 clones listed, 80% to 90% were seen once. This CDR3 is 13 amino acids long. V shed 4 bases, J shed 4 bases, and the junction held 3 bases outside the gene matches. The germline CDR1 and CDR2 sequences are SGDLS and YYNGEE. This chain links TRBV9 with TRBJ2-5; TRBD1 matches 8 bases. This TCR came from a woman in her forties or fifties with acute COVID-19. Sample: PBMCs or T cells enriched from blood (not recorded which). The CDR3 DNA reads as TGTGCCAGCAGCATAGGGACAGGAGAGACCCAGTACTTC. It specifies CASSIGTGETQYF.